This TCR beta chain came from a study of blood T cell repertoires in COVID-19. Across the whole study: Acute-phase and convalescent COVID-19 samples originated in the United States, Italy and Spain. T cells, B-cell-depleted T cells, or PBMCs supplied cDNA or gDNA.

The CDR3 is made up of 18 amino acids. Germline V gives CDR1 KGHDR, CDR2 SFDVKD. V gave up 4 bases and J gave up 3 bases; unmatched junction bases: 8. Repertoires were generated with immunoSEQ multiplex PCR, while TCRdb's copy carries only in-frame clones and drops some. The top ten clones hold approximately 0.9% of a sample with roughly 500,000 clones, about 91% of them seen once. The specimen sequenced was peripheral blood. The chain has TRBV24-1 and TRBJ2-3; 14 bases fit TRBD2. This clonotype originated in a man aged 18 to 29 with COVID-19, enrolled during active disease. The CDR3 region has the DNA TGTGCCACCAGTGACCCCTATGGGACTAGCGGGGGAACAGATACGCAGTATTTT. Its translation is CATSDPYGTSGGTDTQYF.